Listed below are T cell receptor beta chains from one sample, sequenced in a study of blood T cell repertoires in COVID-19. The repertoire was sequenced with immunoSEQ multiplex PCR; TCRdb's copy has only in-frame clones and lacks some. This table holds around 200,000 clones, less than 85% found once. Material: peripheral blood. All receptors derive from a human donor in a cohort sampled during active COVID-19. CDR3s include the opening cysteine and the closing phenylalanine or tryptophan. Each record gives: J gene, V gene, D gene, clone size, CDR3 DNA, CDR3 protein. D genes are given only for firm matches. Clone size is given for some rows only: seen once, a few or many times, or a class if the clone is expanded.

j_call: TRBJ1-1
v_call: TRBV7-9
d_call: -
clone_size: -
cdr3_nt: TGTGCCAGCAGCTTTTTATCAGGGGCCGCTGAAGCTTTCTTT
cdr3_aa: CASSFLSGAAEAFF

j_call: TRBJ1-1
v_call: TRBV7-3
d_call: TRBD1
clone_size: -
cdr3_nt: TGTGCCAGCAGCTCGTCAGGGACAGGGGCCTACTATCGGAACACTGAAGCTTTCTTT
cdr3_aa: CASSSSGTGAYYRNTEAFF

j_call: TRBJ2-5
v_call: TRBV12-2
d_call: -
clone_size: -
cdr3_nt: TGTGCAAGTCGCTCACCCCAATGGGGGGGGGAGACCCAGTACTTC
cdr3_aa: CASRSPQWGGETQYF

j_call: TRBJ1-1
v_call: TRBV6-5
d_call: -
clone_size: -
cdr3_nt: TGTGCCAGCACCCGCCGGGGTTTCAACACTGAAGCTTTCTTT
cdr3_aa: CASTRRGFNTEAFF

j_call: TRBJ1-2
v_call: TRBV2
d_call: TRBD1
clone_size: -
cdr3_nt: TGTGCCAGCAGTGAAGTGACAGGGGGAAGTGGCTACACCTTC
cdr3_aa: CASSEVTGGSGYTF

j_call: TRBJ2-1
v_call: TRBV9
d_call: TRBD2
clone_size: -
cdr3_nt: TGTGCCAGCAGCGTAGAAGGTAGCGGGGGATACAATGAGCAGTTCTTC
cdr3_aa: CASSVEGSGGYNEQFF

j_call: TRBJ1-2
v_call: TRBV9
d_call: TRBD1
clone_size: -
cdr3_nt: TGTGCCAGCAGCGTTGGGACAGGGGCCTATGGCTACACCTTC
cdr3_aa: CASSVGTGAYGYTF

j_call: TRBJ2-7
v_call: TRBV29-1
d_call: -
clone_size: -
cdr3_nt: TGCAGCGTTGAGAGCAGGTTAGGCTACGAGCAGTACTTC
cdr3_aa: CSVESRLGYEQYF

j_call: TRBJ1-4
v_call: TRBV9
d_call: -
clone_size: -
cdr3_nt: TGTGCCAGCAGCGTAGTGGGTGCGGCTAATGAAAAACTGTTTTTT
cdr3_aa: CASSVVGAANEKLFF

j_call: TRBJ1-2
v_call: TRBV11-2
d_call: -
clone_size: -
cdr3_nt: TGTGCCAGCAGCTTTATTTCGTCCGGGGGGAACTATGGCTACACCTTC
cdr3_aa: CASSFISSGGNYGYTF

j_call: TRBJ1-1
v_call: TRBV5-4
d_call: TRBD1
clone_size: -
cdr3_nt: TGTGCCAGCAGCAGACTAACAGGGACAGGGGTGATCACTGAAGCTTTCTTT
cdr3_aa: CASSRLTGTGVITEAFF

j_call: TRBJ2-1
v_call: TRBV5-4
d_call: TRBD1
clone_size: -
cdr3_nt: TGTGCCAGCAGCTTCCACAGGGGTAAAGATGAGCAGTTCTTC
cdr3_aa: CASSFHRGKDEQFF

j_call: TRBJ1-1
v_call: TRBV5-4
d_call: TRBD1
clone_size: -
cdr3_nt: TGTGCCAGCAGCGAGGACAGGACTTTAGGGTCTGAAGCTTTCTTT
cdr3_aa: CASSEDRTLGSEAFF

j_call: TRBJ1-1
v_call: TRBV29-1
d_call: TRBD1
clone_size: -
cdr3_nt: TGCAGCGTTTACGGACAGGGGAACACTGAAGCTTTCTTT
cdr3_aa: CSVYGQGNTEAFF

j_call: TRBJ2-7
v_call: TRBV3-1/TRBV3-2
d_call: -
clone_size: -
cdr3_nt: TGTGCCAGCAGCCAAGGCCGGGGCTACGAGCAGTACTTC
cdr3_aa: CASSQGRGYEQYF

j_call: TRBJ2-2
v_call: TRBV6-5
d_call: TRBD1
clone_size: -
cdr3_nt: TGTGCCAGCAATACCGGGACAGGGAGCCCCGGGGAGCTGTTTTTT
cdr3_aa: CASNTGTGSPGELFF

j_call: TRBJ2-3
v_call: TRBV7-6
d_call: -
clone_size: -
cdr3_nt: TGTGCCAGCAGCTCCCAGACTAGCACAGATACGCAGTATTTT
cdr3_aa: CASSSQTSTDTQYF

j_call: TRBJ2-2
v_call: TRBV29-1
d_call: TRBD2
clone_size: -
cdr3_nt: TGCAGCGCCCTGACTAGCGGGGGTCCTGCGAACACCGGGGAGCTGTTTTTT
cdr3_aa: CSALTSGGPANTGELFF

j_call: TRBJ1-6
v_call: TRBV5-1
d_call: -
clone_size: -
cdr3_nt: TGCGCCAGCAGCTTGTCTGGGGCCCACTCTAATTCACCCCTCCACTTT
cdr3_aa: CASSLSGAHSNSPLHF

j_call: TRBJ2-7
v_call: TRBV29-1
d_call: -
clone_size: -
cdr3_nt: TGCAGCGTTGAAGGGGGAGCCGACATTGCCTACGAGCAGTACTTC
cdr3_aa: CSVEGGADIAYEQYF

j_call: TRBJ2-1
v_call: TRBV5-1
d_call: TRBD2
clone_size: -
cdr3_nt: TGCGCCAGCACCGGACTAGCGGGGGTCTACAATGAGCAGTTCTTC
cdr3_aa: CASTGLAGVYNEQFF

j_call: TRBJ1-1
v_call: TRBV6-1
d_call: TRBD1
clone_size: -
cdr3_nt: TGTGCCAGCAGTGAAGATCTTGGACAGGGGGCAGGGGCTTTCTTT
cdr3_aa: CASSEDLGQGAGAFF

j_call: TRBJ2-3
v_call: TRBV13
d_call: TRBD2
clone_size: -
cdr3_nt: TGTGCCAGCAGCTTAGTCGGTAGCGGGGATTTTACAGATACGCAGTATTTT
cdr3_aa: CASSLVGSGDFTDTQYF

j_call: TRBJ2-7
v_call: TRBV5-6
d_call: TRBD1
clone_size: -
cdr3_nt: TGTGCCAGCAGCTTGGGGGAGTTCTGGGACAGGAGCTCCTACGAGCAGTACTTC
cdr3_aa: CASSLGEFWDRSSYEQYF

j_call: TRBJ2-1
v_call: TRBV7-3
d_call: TRBD1
clone_size: -
cdr3_nt: TGTGCCAGCAGCTCACGCCCGGGACAGGGGGCTGAGCAGTTCTTC
cdr3_aa: CASSSRPGQGAEQFF

j_call: TRBJ2-6
v_call: TRBV6-5
d_call: -
clone_size: -
cdr3_nt: TGTGCCAGCAGTTACTCTACAGGATCTGGGGCCAACGTCCTGACTTTC
cdr3_aa: CASSYSTGSGANVLTF

j_call: TRBJ1-6
v_call: TRBV9
d_call: TRBD1
clone_size: once
cdr3_nt: TGTGCCAGCAGCGTAGAGCCAGGGGGCGCTTTAGGGAGTAATTCACCCCTCCACTTT
cdr3_aa: CASSVEPGGALGSNSPLHF

j_call: TRBJ2-7
v_call: TRBV19
d_call: TRBD1
clone_size: -
cdr3_nt: TGTGCCAGTAGTCCGGGACAGGTAAGGTACGAGCAGTACTTC
cdr3_aa: CASSPGQVRYEQYF

j_call: TRBJ1-4
v_call: TRBV19
d_call: TRBD1
clone_size: -
cdr3_nt: TGTGCCAGTAGTAACGGACAGGGGGACGAAAAACTGTTTTTT
cdr3_aa: CASSNGQGDEKLFF

j_call: TRBJ1-3
v_call: TRBV4-1
d_call: -
clone_size: once
cdr3_nt: TGCGCCAGCAGCCAAGAGGGCAGTCTCCCTGGAAACACCATATATTTT
cdr3_aa: CASSQEGSLPGNTIYF

j_call: TRBJ2-5
v_call: TRBV9
d_call: TRBD2
clone_size: few
cdr3_nt: TGTGCCAGCAGCGTAGGACTAGCGGCACAAGAGACCCAGTACTTC
cdr3_aa: CASSVGLAAQETQYF

j_call: TRBJ1-5
v_call: TRBV11-2
d_call: TRBD1
clone_size: -
cdr3_nt: TGTGCCAGCAGCCGGGGACAGGGCACTCAGCCCCAGCATTTT
cdr3_aa: CASSRGQGTQPQHF

j_call: TRBJ2-1
v_call: TRBV9
d_call: -
clone_size: -
cdr3_nt: TGTGCCAGCAGCCCAGGCAGGGGCTCCTACAATGAGCAGTTCTTC
cdr3_aa: CASSPGRGSYNEQFF

j_call: TRBJ1-4
v_call: TRBV3-1/TRBV3-2
d_call: -
clone_size: once
cdr3_nt: TGTGCCAGCAGCCCCGACGGGGGGGTGACTAATGAAAAACTGTTTTTT
cdr3_aa: CASSPDGGVTNEKLFF

j_call: TRBJ2-7
v_call: TRBV5-1
d_call: -
clone_size: -
cdr3_nt: TGCGCCAGCAGCACTGACTACTACGAGCAGTACTTC
cdr3_aa: CASSTDYYEQYF

j_call: TRBJ1-2
v_call: TRBV2
d_call: -
clone_size: once
cdr3_nt: TGTGCCAGCAGCCCGAGGGGGGGCTACGACTATGGCTACACCTTC
cdr3_aa: CASSPRGGYDYGYTF

j_call: TRBJ2-7
v_call: TRBV19
d_call: TRBD1
clone_size: -
cdr3_nt: TGTGCCAGTAGTAACCCCGGGACAGGGGGCGTGAGCTCCTACGAGCAGTACTTC
cdr3_aa: CASSNPGTGGVSSYEQYF

j_call: TRBJ1-5
v_call: TRBV29-1
d_call: TRBD1
clone_size: -
cdr3_nt: TGCAGCGTACAGGGGGCGCATCAGCCCCAGCATTTT
cdr3_aa: CSVQGAHQPQHF

j_call: TRBJ1-4
v_call: TRBV27
d_call: -
clone_size: -
cdr3_nt: TGTGCCAGCAGCCTACAGGGAAAAGAAAAACTGTTTTTT
cdr3_aa: CASSLQGKEKLFF

j_call: TRBJ1-2
v_call: TRBV2
d_call: -
clone_size: -
cdr3_nt: TGTGCCAGCAGTGCCCCGCGCGGGGGGGTAATTGAGTATGGCTACACCTTC
cdr3_aa: CASSAPRGGVIEYGYTF

j_call: TRBJ1-2
v_call: TRBV19
d_call: -
clone_size: once
cdr3_nt: TGTGCCAGTAGTATAGTGTCCAGGGCCTATGGCTACACCTTC
cdr3_aa: CASSIVSRAYGYTF

j_call: TRBJ2-7
v_call: TRBV27
d_call: TRBD1
clone_size: -
cdr3_nt: TGTGCCAGCAGCGCCTTGGCCCCCGCGACAGGGTCTGTGGCCTACGAGCAGTACTTC
cdr3_aa: CASSALAPATGSVAYEQYF